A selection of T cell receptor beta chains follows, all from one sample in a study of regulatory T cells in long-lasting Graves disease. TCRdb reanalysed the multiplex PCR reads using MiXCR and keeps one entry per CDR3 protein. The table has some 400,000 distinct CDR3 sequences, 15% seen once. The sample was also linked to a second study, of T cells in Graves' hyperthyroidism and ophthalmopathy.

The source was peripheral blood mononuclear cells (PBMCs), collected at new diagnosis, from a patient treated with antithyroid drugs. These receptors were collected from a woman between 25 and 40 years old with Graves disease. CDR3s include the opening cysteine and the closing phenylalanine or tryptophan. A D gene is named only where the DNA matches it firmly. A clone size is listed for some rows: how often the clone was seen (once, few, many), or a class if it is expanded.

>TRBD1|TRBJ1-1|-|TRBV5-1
CASSPQAGTGGEAFF
TGCGCCAGCAGCCCGCAGGCCGGGACAGGGGGTGAAGCTTTCTTT
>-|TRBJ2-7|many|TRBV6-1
CASSPMEPGRPLGPSYEQYF
TGTGCCAGCAGCCCCATGGAACCGGGACGCCCCCTTGGTCCCTCCTACGAGCAGTACTTC
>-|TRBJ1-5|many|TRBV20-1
CSAPSKGGSNQPQHF
TGCAGTGCGCCTAGTAAGGGGGGTAGCAATCAGCCCCAGCATTTT
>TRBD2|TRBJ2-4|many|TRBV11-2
CASSLFREVDKNIQYF
TGTGCCAGCAGCTTATTCCGGGAGGTTGACAAAAACATTCAGTACTTC
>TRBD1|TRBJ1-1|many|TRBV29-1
CSVERQGANTEAFF
TGCAGCGTTGAGAGACAGGGGGCGAACACTGAAGCTTTCTTT
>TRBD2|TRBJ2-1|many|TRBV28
CASSFVTRGRASYEQFF
TGTGCCAGCAGTTTTGTTACTCGCGGGAGGGCCAGCTATGAGCAGTTCTTC
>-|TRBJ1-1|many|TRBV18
CASSPIVQVNTEAFF
TGTGCCAGCTCCCCTATCGTGCAGGTGAACACTGAAGCTTTCTTT
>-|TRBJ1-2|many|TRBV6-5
CASSYSTGLGYTF
TGTGCCAGCAGTTACTCTACAGGGCTCGGCTACACCTTC
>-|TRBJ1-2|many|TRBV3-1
CASSHGYGYTF
TGTGCCAGCAGCCATGGCTATGGCTACACCTTC
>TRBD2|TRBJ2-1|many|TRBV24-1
CATSDQGLAGEGEQFF
TGTGCCACCAGTGATCAAGGACTAGCGGGAGAGGGGGAGCAGTTCTTC
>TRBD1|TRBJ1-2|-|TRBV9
CASSVGEGAIGYTF
TGTGCCAGCAGCGTAGGAGAGGGGGCGATTGGCTACACCTTC
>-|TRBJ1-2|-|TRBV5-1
CASQDSTGGYTF
TGCGCCAGTCAGGACAGCACCGGTGGCTACACCTTC
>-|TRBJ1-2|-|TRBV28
CASYTSTANYGYTF
TGTGCCAGCTATACTTCAACAGCTAACTATGGCTACACCTTC
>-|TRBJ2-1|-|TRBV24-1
CATSDFASSGNEQFF
TGTGCCACCAGTGATTTTGCTAGCTCGGGAAATGAGCAGTTCTTC
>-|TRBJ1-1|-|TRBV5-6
CASSRGADYTEAFF
TGTGCCAGCAGCCGAGGGGCAGACTACACTGAAGCTTTCTTT
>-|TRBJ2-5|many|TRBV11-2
CASSLVGQETQYF
TGTGCCAGCAGCTTAGTCGGCCAAGAGACCCAGTACTTC
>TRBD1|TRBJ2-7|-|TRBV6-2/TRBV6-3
CASSPGQGVLSYEQYF
TGTGCCAGCAGCCCCGGACAGGGGGTCCTCTCCTACGAGCAGTACTTC
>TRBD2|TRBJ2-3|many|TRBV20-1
CSAGAGTRESHTQYF
TGCAGTGCCGGCGCGGGGACTAGAGAATCTCATACGCAGTATTTT
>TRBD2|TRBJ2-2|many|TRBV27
CASRGLANANTGELFF
TGTGCCAGCAGGGGACTAGCGAACGCGAACACCGGGGAGCTGTTTTTT
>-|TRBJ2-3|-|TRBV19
CASSIDPFSTDTQYF
TGTGCCAGTAGTATCGACCCATTTAGCACAGATACGCAGTATTTT
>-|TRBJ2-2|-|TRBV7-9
CASSPRRSGELFF
TGTGCCAGCAGCCCAAGAAGGTCCGGGGAGCTGTTTTTT
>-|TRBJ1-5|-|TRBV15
CATSREDRNYQPQHF
TGTGCCACCAGCAGAGAAGACAGGAATTATCAGCCCCAGCATTTT
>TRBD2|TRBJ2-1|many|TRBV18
CASSPPERDSYNEQFF
TGTGCCAGCTCACCACCGGAGCGGGACTCCTACAATGAGCAGTTCTTC
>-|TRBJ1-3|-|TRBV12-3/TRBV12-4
CASSFKPHSGNTIYF
TGTGCCAGCAGTTTCAAGCCCCACTCTGGAAACACCATATATTTT
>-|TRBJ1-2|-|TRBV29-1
CSARTDWGYGYTF
TGCAGCGCCAGGACAGACTGGGGCTATGGCTACACCTTC
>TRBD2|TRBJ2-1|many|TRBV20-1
CSARDPGTRGNEQFF
TGCAGTGCTAGAGATCCCGGGACTAGGGGGAATGAGCAGTTCTTC
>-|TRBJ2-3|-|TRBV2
CASRFRDTTDTQYF
TGTGCCAGCAGGTTCCGGGACACCACAGATACGCAGTATTTT
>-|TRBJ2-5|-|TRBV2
CASRDQETQYF
TGTGCCAGCAGAGACCAAGAGACCCAGTACTTC
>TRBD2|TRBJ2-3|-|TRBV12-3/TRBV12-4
CASSLGRERGTDTQYF
TGTGCCAGCAGTTTAGGGCGGGAGAGGGGCACAGATACGCAGTATTTT
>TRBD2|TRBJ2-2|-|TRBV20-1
CSARDLSGLAGLGELFF
TGCAGTGCTAGAGATCTTTCGGGACTAGCGGGACTAGGGGAGCTGTTTTTT
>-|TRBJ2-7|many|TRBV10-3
CAISISGYEQYF
TGTGCCATCAGCATAAGCGGTTACGAGCAGTACTTC
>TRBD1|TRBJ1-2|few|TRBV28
CASSQQGAKPRNGYTF
TGTGCCAGCAGTCAACAGGGGGCGAAACCGAGGAATGGCTACACCTTC
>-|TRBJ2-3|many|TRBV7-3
CASSWLPLGAGVSGGTDTQYF
TGTGCCAGCAGCTGGCTCCCATTGGGGGCGGGAGTAAGCGGTGGCACAGATACGCAGTATTTT
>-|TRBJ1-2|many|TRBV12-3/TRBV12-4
CASSLGQTNYGYTF
TGTGCCAGCAGTTTAGGACAGACCAACTATGGCTACACCTTC
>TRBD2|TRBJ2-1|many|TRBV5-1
CASSRFRAGGDEQFF
TGCGCCAGCAGCCGCTTTAGGGCGGGAGGAGATGAGCAGTTCTTC
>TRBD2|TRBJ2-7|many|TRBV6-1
CASSPGWEGYSYEQYF
TGTGCCAGCTCCCCGGGGTGGGAGGGTTACTCCTACGAGCAGTACTTC
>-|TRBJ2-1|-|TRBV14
CASSQEGGLGSSSYNEQFF
TGTGCCAGCAGCCAAGAAGGGGGATTAGGATCAAGCTCCTACAATGAGCAGTTCTTC
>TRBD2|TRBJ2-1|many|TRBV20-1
CSARIGARTSGNNEQFF
TGCAGTGCTAGAATAGGAGCCAGGACTAGCGGGAACAATGAGCAGTTCTTC
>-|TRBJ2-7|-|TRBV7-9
CASSLGFGGHEQYF
TGTGCCAGCAGCTTGGGGTTTGGGGGGCATGAGCAGTACTTC
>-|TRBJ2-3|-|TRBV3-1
CASSPPGRQNTQYF
TGTGCCAGCAGCCCCCCCGGACGTCAGAATACGCAGTATTTT
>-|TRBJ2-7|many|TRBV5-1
CASSLTEYEQYF
TGCGCCAGCAGCTTGACAGAGTACGAGCAGTACTTC
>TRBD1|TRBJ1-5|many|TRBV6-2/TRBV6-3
CASSERWDSAVTPQHF
TGTGCCAGCAGTGAAAGGTGGGACAGCGCCGTAACGCCCCAGCATTTT
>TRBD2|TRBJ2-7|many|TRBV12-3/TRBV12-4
CASSSGTSGSIYEQYF
TGTGCCAGCAGTTCGGGGACTAGCGGGAGTATCTACGAGCAGTACTTC
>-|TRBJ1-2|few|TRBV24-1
CATQPRGDYGYTF
TGTGCCACCCAGCCACGGGGAGACTATGGCTACACCTTC
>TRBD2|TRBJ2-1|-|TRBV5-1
CASSLVASGSSEQFF
TGCGCCAGCAGCTTGGTGGCTAGCGGGAGCAGTGAGCAGTTCTTC
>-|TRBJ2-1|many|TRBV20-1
CSAHRSSYNEQFF
TGCAGTGCTCACAGGAGTTCCTACAATGAGCAGTTCTTC
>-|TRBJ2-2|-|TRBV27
CASSLRVSNTGELFF
TGTGCCAGCAGTTTAAGGGTGTCAAACACCGGGGAGCTGTTTTTT